This record concerns one T cell receptor beta chain sequence. The CDR3 extends over 14 amino acids. Between the trimmed V and J ends, which lost 4 bases and 4 bases, there was a span of 13 bases. Germline values: CDR1 SGHVS, CDR2 FNYEAQ. Sequencing was performed with immunoSEQ multiplex PCR; in TCRdb, only in-frame clones are kept and a portion is missing. This table holds about 110,000 clones, 80% to 95% found once. The entry originates in a study of T cells after somatic rescue of genetic block. Material: peripheral blood mononuclear cells (PBMCs). This clonotype was obtained from a woman in her late teens or twenties. The genes are TRBV7-6 and TRBJ2-5; D may be TRBD2 (5 bases). For the CDR3, the DNA is TGTGCCAGCAGCTCTGGACTTGCAGTAGAGACCCAGTACTTC. Translating gives CASSSGLAVETQYF.